The clone carrying this TCR beta chain was counted ten times or more. No antigen is known for it. The authors ran a second PCR of roughly 6 to 12 cycles using a sample-barcoded 5' primer and a J-beta primer mix. A template-switch adaptor containing 12 random nucleotides labeled each cDNA molecule. At least 3 million CDR3-containing paired-end reads were obtained per sample. One entry per CDR3 protein results from TCRdb running MiXCR on the 5' RACE reads. Here the sample spans roughly 700,000 distinct CDR3 sequences, about 30% being singletons. The data stem from a study of blood T cells in healthy people across ages. This CDR3 is 15 amino acids long. The ends lost 6 bases at V and 0 bases at J; junction bases unmatched: 4. Findings of the study overall: Unknown donor CMV status possibly confounded expanded clonotype changes. Naive and antigen-experienced cells were not separated, limiting conclusive comparison.

Source material: blood. The clonotype comes from a woman over 75 in good health. The V call is TRBV12-3 or TRBV12-4, the J call TRBJ2-3, with 9 nucleotides matching TRBD1. Written as DNA, the CDR3 is TGTGCCAGCAGGGGGGACAGGGCTAGCACAGATACGCAGTATTTT. Translation gives CASRGDRASTDTQYF.